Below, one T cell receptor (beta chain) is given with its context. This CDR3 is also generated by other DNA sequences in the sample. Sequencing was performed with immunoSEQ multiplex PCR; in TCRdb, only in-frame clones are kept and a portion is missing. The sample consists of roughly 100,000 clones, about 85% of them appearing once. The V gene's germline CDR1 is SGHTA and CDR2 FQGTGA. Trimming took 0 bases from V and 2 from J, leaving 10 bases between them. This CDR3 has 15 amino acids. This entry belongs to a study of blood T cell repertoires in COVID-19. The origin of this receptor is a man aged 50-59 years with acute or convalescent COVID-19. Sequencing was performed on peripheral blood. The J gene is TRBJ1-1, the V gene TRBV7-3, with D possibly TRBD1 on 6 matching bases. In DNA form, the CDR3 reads TGTGCCAGCAGCTTAACCGGGACACCTAACACTGAAGCTTTCTTT. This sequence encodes CASSLTGTPNTEAFF.